Listed here is a single TCR beta chain. Germline assignment: CDR1 MGHRA and CDR2 YSYEKL. The V end lost 4 bases, the J end lost 0 bases, and 19 bases lay between the germline ends. The CDR3 has 18 amino acids. The data were obtained in a study of blood T cell repertoires in COVID-19. The participants were between roughly 18 and 89 years old and came from about two dozen US areas. The study assigned cohorts using participant-reported clinical history. Measured with immunoSEQ multiplex PCR; TCRdb has only the in-frame clones, and not every one. The sample holds around 270,000 clones; roughly 88% are singletons and the top ten take around 3.2%.

V is TRBV4-1 and J is TRBJ2-4, with a weak D call TRBD1 (6 bases). This clonotype was obtained from a woman aged 40 to 50 who had been exposed to COVID-19. The material sequenced was PBMCs or T cells enriched from blood (not recorded which). CDR3 amino acids: CASSPPSVHREAKNIQYF. As DNA, the CDR3 is TGCGCCAGCAGCCCTCCTTCCGTCCACAGGGAAGCCAAAAACATTCAGTACTTC.